This T cell receptor (beta chain) emerged from a study of T cell responses to AZD1222 COVID-19 vaccine. Whole-study findings and limits: When two AZD1222 doses had been given, Spike-specific TCR breadth and depth rose. Clonal diversity was possibly underestimated; the donors were predominantly white British and more often female. Repertoires were sampled only after the peak T cell response. Just 5 to 7 AZD1222 recipients were seropositive at baseline.

Sequencing was performed with immunoSEQ multiplex PCR; in TCRdb, only in-frame clones are kept and a portion is missing. This sample carries roughly 91,000 clones, roughly 87% of them seen once, and the ten largest clones take 2.2%. The germline V and J ends were trimmed by 5 bases and 5 bases, with 12 bases remaining between them. The germline gives CDR1 LNHDA, CDR2 SQIVND (reference sequence). The CDR3 contains 13 residues. Remarks on this clone: No antigen is known for it.

V and J are TRBV19 and TRBJ2-5; D is ambiguous. The origin of this receptor is an adult in good health. Material: peripheral blood, obtained on day 0 of AZD1222 vaccination. CDR3 residues: CASSPREVETQYF. The CDR3 DNA is TGTGCCAGTAGTCCTAGGGAAGTGGAGACCCAGTACTTC. The full variable domain, rest sourced from reference TRBV19 and TRBJ2-5, is DGGITQSPKYLFRKEGQNVTLSCEQNLNHDAMYWYRQDPGQGLRLIYYSQIVNDFQKGDIAEGYSVSREKKESFPLTVTSAQKNPTAFYLCASSPREVETQYFGPGTRLLVL.